The clone carrying this T cell receptor beta chain was found once. At the DNA level, this CDR3 is encoded by other sequences in the same sample as well. This sample is part of a study of cytomegalovirus exposure and HLA in healthy donors. Germline loops: CDR1 MNHNY, CDR2 SVGAGI (reference sequence). The ends were cut back, 2 bases at V and 3 bases at J, with 12 bases in the middle. The length of the CDR3 is 15 residues. Vbeta (60) and Jbeta (13) primers were used in the PCR. Libraries were prepared by immunoSEQ multiplex PCR; TCRdb keeps only in-frame clonotypes and omits some of them. The table has approximately 160,000 clones, almost 80% seen once.

Material for sequencing was PBMCs. The chain employs TRBV6-6 and TRBJ2-3; D is uncertain. The receptor was derived from a male donor in good health and CMV-seronegative. The CDR3 protein is CASSYSWASTDTQYF. CDR3 DNA sequence: TGTGCCAGCAGTTACAGCTGGGCCTCGACAGATACGCAGTATTTT.